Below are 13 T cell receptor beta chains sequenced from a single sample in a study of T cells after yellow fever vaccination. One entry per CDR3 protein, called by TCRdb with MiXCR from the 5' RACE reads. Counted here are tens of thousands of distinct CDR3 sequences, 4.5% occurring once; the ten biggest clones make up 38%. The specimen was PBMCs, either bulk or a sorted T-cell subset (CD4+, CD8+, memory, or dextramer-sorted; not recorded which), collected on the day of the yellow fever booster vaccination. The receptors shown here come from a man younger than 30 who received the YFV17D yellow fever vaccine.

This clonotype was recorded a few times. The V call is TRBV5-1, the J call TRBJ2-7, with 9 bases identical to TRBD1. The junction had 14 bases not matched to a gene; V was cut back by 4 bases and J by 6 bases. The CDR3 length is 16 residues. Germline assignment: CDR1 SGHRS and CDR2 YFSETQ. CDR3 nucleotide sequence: TGCGCCAGCAGCGGGGAGTGGACAGGGGTGAGCGGCGAGCAGTACTTC. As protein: CASSGEWTGVSGEQYF. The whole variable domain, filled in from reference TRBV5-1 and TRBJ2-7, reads KAGVTQTPRYLIKTRGQQVTLSCSPISGHRSVSWYQQTPGQGLQFLFEYFSETQRNKGNFPGRFSGRQFSNSRSEMNVSTLELGDSALYLCASSGEWTGVSGEQYFGPGTRLTVT.

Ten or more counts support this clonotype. This CDR3 is CASSLPGSNEQFF. The CDR3 coding sequence is TGCGCCAGCAGCTTGCCAGGGAGCAATGAGCAGTTCTTC. The chain has TRBV5-1 and TRBJ2-1; D might be TRBD1 or TRBD2, each matching 5 bases. Germline lookup yields CDR1 SGHRS and CDR2 YFSETQ. Between the trimmed V and J ends, which lost 1 base and 6 bases, there was a span of 8 bases. The CDR3 spans 13 residues. Complete variable domain (other parts from reference TRBV5-1 and TRBJ2-1): KAGVTQTPRYLIKTRGQQVTLSCSPISGHRSVSWYQQTPGQGLQFLFEYFSETQRNKGNFPGRFSGRQFSNSRSEMNVSTLELGDSALYLCASSLPGSNEQFFGPGTRLTVL.

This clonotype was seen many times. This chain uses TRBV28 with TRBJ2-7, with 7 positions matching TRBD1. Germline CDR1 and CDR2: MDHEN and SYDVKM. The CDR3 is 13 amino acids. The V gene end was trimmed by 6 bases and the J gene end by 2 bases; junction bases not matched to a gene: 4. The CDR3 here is CASSPGQTYEQYF. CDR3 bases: TGTGCCAGCAGCCCGGGACAGACCTACGAGCAGTACTTC.

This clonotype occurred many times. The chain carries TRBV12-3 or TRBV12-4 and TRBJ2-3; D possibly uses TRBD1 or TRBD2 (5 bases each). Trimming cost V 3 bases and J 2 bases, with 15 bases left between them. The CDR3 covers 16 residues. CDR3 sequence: CASSLRDGVFTDTQYF. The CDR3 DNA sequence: TGTGCCAGCAGTTTGAGGGACGGGGTATTCACAGATACGCAGTATTTT.

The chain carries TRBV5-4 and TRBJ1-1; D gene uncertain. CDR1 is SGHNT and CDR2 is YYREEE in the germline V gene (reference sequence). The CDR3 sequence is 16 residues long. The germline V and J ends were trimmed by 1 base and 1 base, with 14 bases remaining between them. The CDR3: CASSLRGVRGNTEAFF. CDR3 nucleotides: TGTGCCAGCAGCTTGCGCGGGGTCCGCGGGAACACTGAAGCTTTCTTT.

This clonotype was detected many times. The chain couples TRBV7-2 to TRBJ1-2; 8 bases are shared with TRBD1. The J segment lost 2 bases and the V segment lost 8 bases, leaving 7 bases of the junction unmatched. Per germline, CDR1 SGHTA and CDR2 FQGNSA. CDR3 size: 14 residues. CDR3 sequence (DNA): TGTGCCAGCTCCGGACAGGGAAGAAACTATGGCTACACCTTC. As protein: CASSGQGRNYGYTF.

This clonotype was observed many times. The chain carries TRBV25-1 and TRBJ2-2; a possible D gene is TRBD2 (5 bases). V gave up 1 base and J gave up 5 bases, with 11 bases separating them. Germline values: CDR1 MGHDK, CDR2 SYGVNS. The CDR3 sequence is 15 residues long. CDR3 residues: CASSEFPGGTGELFF. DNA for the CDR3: TGTGCCAGCAGTGAATTCCCAGGAGGAACCGGGGAGCTGTTTTTT.

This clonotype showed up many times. CDR3 in DNA: TGCAGTGCTAGAGATCCCGAAGGGGGTCTATCCCAGTACTTC. This encodes CSARDPEGGLSQYF. This chain uses TRBV20-1 with TRBJ2-5, with D perhaps matching TRBD1 (6 bases). Looked up from germline, CDR1 is DFQATT and CDR2 is SNEGSKA (reference sequence). This CDR3 region has 14 residues. Deletions cut 0 bases from V and 9 bases from J, with 17 bases between.

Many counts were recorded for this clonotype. CDR3 loop: CASSLRASGEDTQYF. The CDR3 DNA reads TGCGCCAGCAGCTTGAGGGCTAGCGGGGAGGATACGCAGTATTTT. J is TRBJ2-3 and V is TRBV5-1; 9 bases agree with TRBD2. The CDR3 length is 15 residues. From germline, CDR1 is SGHRS and CDR2 YFSETQ. With V trimmed by 1 base and J by 6 bases, 6 bases remained unmatched.

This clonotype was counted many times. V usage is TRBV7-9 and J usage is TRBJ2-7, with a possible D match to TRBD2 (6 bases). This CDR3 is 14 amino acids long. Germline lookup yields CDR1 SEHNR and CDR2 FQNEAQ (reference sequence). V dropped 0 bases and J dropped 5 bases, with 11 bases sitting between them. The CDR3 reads CASSLAGGKHEQYV. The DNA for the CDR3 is TGTGCCAGCAGCTTAGCCGGGGGAAAGCACGAGCAGTACGTC.

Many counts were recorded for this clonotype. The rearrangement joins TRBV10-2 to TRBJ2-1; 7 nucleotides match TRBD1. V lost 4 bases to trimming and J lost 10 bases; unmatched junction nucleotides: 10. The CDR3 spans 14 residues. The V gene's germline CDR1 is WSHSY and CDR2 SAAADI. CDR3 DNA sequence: TGCGCCAGCAGTGTAAGGGGGCCCGGGGTGGAGCAGTTCTTC. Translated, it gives CASSVRGPGVEQFF.

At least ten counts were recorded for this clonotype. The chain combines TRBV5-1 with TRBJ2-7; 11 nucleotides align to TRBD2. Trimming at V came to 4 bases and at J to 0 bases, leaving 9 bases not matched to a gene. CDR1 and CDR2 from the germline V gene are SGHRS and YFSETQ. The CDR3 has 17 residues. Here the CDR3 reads CASSVSGTSGSSYEQYF. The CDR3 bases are TGCGCCAGCAGCGTATCCGGGACTAGCGGTAGCTCCTACGAGCAGTACTTC.

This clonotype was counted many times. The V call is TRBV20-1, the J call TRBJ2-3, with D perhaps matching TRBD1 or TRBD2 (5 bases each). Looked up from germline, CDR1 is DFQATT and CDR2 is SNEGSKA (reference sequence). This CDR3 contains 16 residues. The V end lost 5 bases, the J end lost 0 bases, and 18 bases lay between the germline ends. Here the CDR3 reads CSASGPPPGSTDTQYF. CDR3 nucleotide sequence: TGCAGTGCTTCGGGACCCCCCCCAGGGAGCACAGATACGCAGTATTTT.